This T cell receptor (beta chain) was identified in a study of OX40 agonist ivuxolimab in advanced cancers. Study-level information: One hepatocellular carcinoma and a couple of cutaneous melanoma patients partially responded. General study results and limits: There were also nonresponders showing low normalized T-cell clonal expansion.

Profiled with immunoSEQ multiplex PCR; TCRdb holds only in-frame clones, not every one. The sample has 28,000 or so clones, more than 80% seen once. Patients who had autoimmune disease history or got systemic immunosuppression were left out. Researchers took blood at baseline, on cycle 4 day 1, and on cycle 7 day 1. The CDR3 extends over 15 amino acids. After removal of 5 bases from V and 2 bases from J, the junction contained 2 bases not matched to a gene. Germline V gene data show CDR1 as SGHTA and CDR2 as FQGNSA. Remarks on this clone: Its target is not known.

The sequence derives from an adult with an advanced solid tumor such as melanoma, head and neck, liver or kidney cancer. This material consisted of CD4+ or CD8+ T cells sorted from blood, taken in a trial of the OX40 agonist ivuxolimab. The chain couples TRBV7-2 to TRBJ2-1; 11 bases fit TRBD2. CDR3 region: CASSGTSGPYNEQFF. The CDR3 coding sequence is TGTGCCAGCAGCGGGACTAGCGGCCCCTACAATGAGCAGTTCTTC.